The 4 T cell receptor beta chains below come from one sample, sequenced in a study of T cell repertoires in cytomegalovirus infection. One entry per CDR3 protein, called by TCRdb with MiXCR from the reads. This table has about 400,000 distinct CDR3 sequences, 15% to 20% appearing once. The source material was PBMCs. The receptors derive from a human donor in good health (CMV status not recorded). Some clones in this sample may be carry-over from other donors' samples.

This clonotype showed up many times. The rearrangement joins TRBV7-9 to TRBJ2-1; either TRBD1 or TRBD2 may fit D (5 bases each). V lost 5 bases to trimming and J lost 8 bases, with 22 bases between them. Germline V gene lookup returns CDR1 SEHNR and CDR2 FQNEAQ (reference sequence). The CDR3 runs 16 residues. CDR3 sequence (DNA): TGTGCCAGCAGCCCGGGGCCACGGGCACAATATGATGAGCAGTTCTTC. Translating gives CASSPGPRAQYDEQFF. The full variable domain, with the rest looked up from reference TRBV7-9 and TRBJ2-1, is DTGVSQNPRHKITKRGQNVTFRCDPISEHNRLYWYRQTLGQGPEFLTYFQNEAQLEKSRLLSDRFSAERPKGSFSTLEIQRTEQGDSAMYLCASSPGPRAQYDEQFFGPGTRLTVL.

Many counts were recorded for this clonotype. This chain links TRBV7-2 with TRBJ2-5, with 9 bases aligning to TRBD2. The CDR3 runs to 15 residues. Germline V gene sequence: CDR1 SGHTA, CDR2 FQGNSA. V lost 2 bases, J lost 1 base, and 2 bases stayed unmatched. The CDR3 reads CASSLTSGFQETQYF. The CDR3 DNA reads TGTGCCAGCAGCTTAACTAGCGGGTTCCAAGAGACCCAGTACTTC.

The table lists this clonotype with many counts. CDR3 amino acids: CASSFRGPNTEAFF. CDR3 nucleotide sequence: TGTGCCAGCAGCTTTAGAGGGCCGAACACTGAAGCTTTCTTT. This rearrangement joins TRBV7-2 to TRBJ1-1; D is unclear. V lost 3 bases and J lost 1, with 9 bases in between. CDR3 length: 14 amino acids. Germline CDR1 and CDR2: SGHTA and FQGNSA.

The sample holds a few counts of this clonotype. CDR3 in DNA: TGTGCCAGCAGGGAAAAGAGGGGTAAGGGCACTGAAGCTTTCTTT. This codes for CASREKRGKGTEAFF. The rearrangement uses TRBV6-1 and TRBJ1-1, with D maybe TRBD1 (5 bases). The CDR3 is 15 residues long. Germline V gene data show CDR1 as MNHNS and CDR2 as SASEGT. Trimming took 6 bases from V and 4 from J, leaving 18 bases between them.